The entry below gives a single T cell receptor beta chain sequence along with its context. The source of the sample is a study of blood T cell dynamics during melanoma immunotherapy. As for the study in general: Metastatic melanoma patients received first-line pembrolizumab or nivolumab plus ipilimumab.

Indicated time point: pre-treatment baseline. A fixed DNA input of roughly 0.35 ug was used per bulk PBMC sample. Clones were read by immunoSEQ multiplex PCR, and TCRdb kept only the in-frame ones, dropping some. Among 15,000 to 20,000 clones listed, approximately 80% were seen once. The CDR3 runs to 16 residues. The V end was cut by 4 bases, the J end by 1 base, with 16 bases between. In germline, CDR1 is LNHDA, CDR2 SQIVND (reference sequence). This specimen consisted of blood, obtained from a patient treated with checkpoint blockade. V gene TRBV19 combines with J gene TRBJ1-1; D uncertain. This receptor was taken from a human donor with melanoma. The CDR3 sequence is CASSTIPGTENTEAFF. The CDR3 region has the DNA TGTGCCAGTAGTACCATCCCAGGTACAGAGAACACTGAAGCTTTCTTT.